These T cell receptor beta chains were read from a single sample in a study of T cell responses to AZD1222 COVID-19 vaccine. Using immunoSEQ multiplex PCR, the repertoire was profiled, and TCRdb retains in-frame clones only, with some absent. This sample has around 99,000 clones; more than 70% occur once, and the top ten carry 6.5% to 8%. The material sequenced was peripheral blood, taken on day 0 of AZD1222 vaccination. These receptors were taken from an adult in good health. Both conserved end residues are part of each CDR3. Fields, in order: D gene, clone size, J gene, V gene, CDR3 protein, CDR3 DNA. The D gene is left open where the match is weak. Part of the rows lack a size; the others show once, few, many or a class for expanded clones.

D: TRBD2
size: NA
J: TRBJ2-7
V: TRBV19
CDR3: CASSMSGAYEQYF
DNA: TGTGCCAGTAGTATGAGCGGGGCCTACGAGCAGTACTTC

D: TRBD1
size: NA
J: TRBJ1-2
V: TRBV24-1
CDR3: CATSESGTGGGYTF
DNA: TGTGCCACCAGTGAGTCCGGGACAGGGGGCGGCTACACCTTC

D: NA
size: NA
J: TRBJ1-4
V: TRBV7-9
CDR3: CASSFQGLTTNEKLFF
DNA: TGTGCCAGCAGCTTCCAGGGTCTTACAACTAATGAAAAACTGTTTTTT

D: NA
size: NA
J: TRBJ1-5
V: TRBV19
CDR3: CASKVGAGTTRNQPQHF
DNA: TGTGCCAGTAAGGTGGGGGCAGGTACAACTCGCAATCAGCCCCAGCATTTT

D: TRBD1
size: NA
J: TRBJ2-5
V: TRBV14
CDR3: CASSHFPDRVETQYF
DNA: TGTGCCAGCAGCCACTTTCCGGACAGGGTAGAGACCCAGTACTTC

D: NA
size: NA
J: TRBJ2-2
V: TRBV4-1
CDR3: CASSQETANTGELFF
DNA: TGCGCCAGCAGCCAAGAAACAGCGAACACCGGGGAGCTGTTTTTT

D: TRBD2
size: NA
J: TRBJ2-1
V: TRBV7-6
CDR3: CASSHRSGLAISYNEQFF
DNA: TGTGCCAGCAGCCATAGGTCGGGACTAGCGATTTCCTACAATGAGCAGTTCTTC

D: TRBD2
size: few
J: TRBJ2-7
V: TRBV28
CDR3: CASSFLGRAEQYF
DNA: TGTGCCAGCAGTTTTCTGGGGAGGGCCGAGCAGTACTTC

D: NA
size: once
J: TRBJ2-3
V: TRBV2
CDR3: CASLLEGLTDTQYF
DNA: TGTGCCAGTCTGCTCGAGGGATTGACAGATACGCAGTATTTT

D: NA
size: NA
J: TRBJ2-1
V: TRBV5-4
CDR3: CASSSRLNNEQFF
DNA: TGTGCCAGCAGCTCCCGGCTCAACAATGAGCAGTTCTTC

D: NA
size: NA
J: TRBJ2-2
V: TRBV9
CDR3: CASSVRGLSTGELFF
DNA: TGTGCCAGCAGCGTCCGTGGGCTGAGCACCGGGGAGCTGTTTTTT

D: NA
size: NA
J: TRBJ1-1
V: TRBV2
CDR3: CASSEGWRGKAFF
DNA: TGTGCCAGCAGTGAAGGGTGGAGGGGGAAAGCTTTCTTT

D: NA
size: once
J: TRBJ2-7
V: TRBV18
CDR3: CASSLRPQGAYEQYF
DNA: TGTGCCAGCTCCCTGCGGCCGCAGGGCGCCTACGAGCAGTACTTC

D: TRBD2
size: NA
J: TRBJ2-7
V: TRBV19
CDR3: CASSMVPSGRVEQYF
DNA: TGTGCCAGTAGTATGGTCCCTAGCGGGAGGGTCGAGCAGTACTTC

D: NA
size: NA
J: TRBJ1-5
V: TRBV5-1
CDR3: CASSLTENQPQHF
DNA: TGCGCCAGCAGCCTAACGGAAAATCAGCCCCAGCATTTT

D: TRBD1
size: NA
J: TRBJ1-1
V: TRBV19
CDR3: CASRPGTGRGGTEAFF
DNA: TGTGCCAGTAGACCCGGGACAGGGAGAGGTGGCACTGAAGCTTTCTTT

D: NA
size: few
J: TRBJ1-6
V: TRBV5-1
CDR3: CASSSEGSTLHF
DNA: TGCGCCAGCAGCTCGGAGGGGTCAACCCTCCACTTT

D: TRBD1
size: NA
J: TRBJ1-3
V: TRBV11-2
CDR3: CASQTGAIGNTIYF
DNA: TGTGCCAGCCAGACAGGGGCGATCGGAAACACCATATATTTT

D: TRBD1
size: NA
J: TRBJ2-1
V: TRBV28
CDR3: CASNKKTGGQWNEQFF
DNA: TGTGCCAGCAATAAAAAGACAGGGGGGCAATGGAATGAGCAGTTCTTC

D: NA
size: NA
J: TRBJ1-1
V: TRBV25-1
CDR3: CASNRAGSSTEAFF
DNA: TGTGCCAGCAATCGGGCGGGTTCTAGCACTGAAGCTTTCTTT